The 25 T cell receptor beta chains reported below all come from one sample, sequenced in a study of blood T cell repertoires in COVID-19 (TCRdb year 2020). Receptor libraries were prepared by the immunoSEQ multiplex PCR assay. The source is immuneACCESS, and TCRdb retained only in-frame sequences with V and J called. Part of the clones is not carried over; for the studies checked, unresolved V genes explain less than half of this, and the remainder is unexplained. The sample table records around 500,000 clones; approximately 91% of these occur just once. Of the sample, around 7.9% falls within the top ten clones. Sequencing was done on a sample of PBMCs or T cells enriched from blood (not recorded which). The receptors originated from a woman aged 55-69 years who had recovered from COVID-19.

Comments on this clone: Other DNA sequences in this specimen translate into the identical CDR3. The chain has TRBV5-6 and TRBJ1-2, with 7 bases lining up with TRBD1. The J segment lost 3 bases and the V segment lost 0 bases, leaving 2 bases of the junction unmatched. Germline V gene data show CDR1 as SGHDT and CDR2 as YYEEEE. This CDR3 has 14 amino acids. The CDR3 DNA reads TGTGCCAGCAGCTTGGGGACAGGAGACTATGGCTACACCTTC. It yields the protein CASSLGTGDYGYTF. Combining the CDR3 with reference TRBV5-6 and TRBJ1-2 gives the whole variable domain DAGVTQSPTHLIKTRGQQVTLRCSPKSGHDTVSWYQQALGQGPQFIFQYYEEEERQRGNFPDRFSGHQFPNYSSELNVNALLLGDSALYLCASSLGTGDYGYTFGSGTRLTVV.

The chain couples TRBV9 to TRBJ2-1; weak D call: TRBD1 (5 bases). V was trimmed by 4 bases and J by 12 bases, leaving 17 bases between them. The CDR3 contains 13 residues. In germline, CDR1 is SGDLS, CDR2 YYNGEE. The CDR3 DNA reads TGTGCCAGCAGCAGGGGTAACAATGAGCGGCAGTTCTTC. This translates into CASSRGNNERQFF.

The gene calls are TRBV24-1 and TRBJ1-4; TRBD1 matches at 7 bases. Trimming took 3 bases from V and 10 from J; bases not matched to a gene: 1. Germline V gene data show CDR1 as KGHDR and CDR2 as SFDVKD. The CDR3 has 12 residues. The CDR3 protein is CATSDNRGKLFF. DNA for the CDR3: TGTGCCACCAGTGATAACAGGGGAAAACTGTTTTTT.

With respect to this clone: Other DNA variants within this sample encode the same CDR3. The V call is TRBV24-1, the J call TRBJ1-5; the D gene is possibly TRBD1 (6 bases). V gave up 6 bases and J gave up 4 bases, with 9 bases separating them. The CDR3 is 13 residues long. CDR1 is KGHDR and CDR2 is SFDVKD in the germline V gene. The CDR3 sequence: CATSRQGNQPQHF. Here the CDR3 DNA reads TGTGCCACCAGTAGGCAGGGGAATCAGCCCCAGCATTTT.

CDR3 amino acids: CASRRDRVTREQFF. DNA for the CDR3: TGTGCCAGCCGCCGGGACAGGGTGACGCGTGAGCAGTTCTTC. The rearrangement links TRBV28 to TRBJ2-1; 9 nucleotides agree with TRBD1. The CDR3 extends over 14 amino acids. V lost 8 bases and J lost 9; bases outside the gene matches: 11. Germline CDR1 MDHEN, CDR2 SYDVKM.

The chain uses TRBV5-5 and TRBJ2-1, with 9 bases that match TRBD1. This CDR3 is 15 amino acids long. Per the germline V gene, CDR1 is SGHKS and CDR2 is YYEKEE (reference sequence). V gave up 4 bases and J gave up 8 bases; unmatched junction bases: 10. The DNA of the CDR3 is TGTGCCAGCAGCCCGGACAGGGGTAGGGCCCATGAGCAGTTCTTC. The encoded protein is CASSPDRGRAHEQFF.

V gene TRBV19 combines with J gene TRBJ1-2, with 7 bases identical to TRBD1. There are 14 residues in the CDR3. Germline V CDR1 and CDR2: LNHDA, SQIVND (reference sequence). V shed 5 bases, J shed 4 bases, and the junction held 7 bases outside the gene matches. The chain's CDR3 is CASSPPGQLYGYTF. CDR3 coding DNA: TGTGCCAGTAGTCCTCCGGGACAGCTCTATGGCTACACCTTC. The full variable domain, in which reference TRBV19 and TRBJ1-2 provide the parts outside the CDR3, is DGGITQSPKYLFRKEGQNVTLSCEQNLNHDAMYWYRQDPGQGLRLIYYSQIVNDFQKGDIAEGYSVSREKKESFPLTVTSAQKNPTAFYLCASSPPGQLYGYTFGSGTRLTVV.

This chain connects TRBV5-1 to TRBJ2-7; tentative D call: TRBD1 (6 bases). V shed 4 bases and J shed 0 bases, with 14 bases lying between them. CDR1 is SGHRS, CDR2 YFSETQ, per germline. CDR3 length: 15 residues. The CDR3, as DNA: TGCGCCAGCAGCCCAGGGGATTTGAGCTCCTACGAGCAGTACGTC. It translates to CASSPGDLSSYEQYV.

The J gene is TRBJ2-5, the V gene TRBV30, with 9 positions matching TRBD2. With V trimmed by 3 bases and J by 0 bases, 17 bases remained unmatched. This CDR3 has 19 residues. Germline V gene sequence: CDR1 GTSNPN, CDR2 SVGIG (reference sequence). The CDR3 spells CAWRGRLAGIEGYQETQYF. The CDR3 DNA is TGTGCCTGGAGGGGGCGGCTAGCGGGGATCGAGGGGTACCAAGAGACCCAGTACTTC.

The rearrangement uses TRBV15 and TRBJ2-5; 7 nucleotides line up with TRBD2. After removal of 0 bases from V and 4 bases from J, the junction contained 11 bases not matched to a gene. Germline V gives CDR1 LNHNV, CDR2 YYDKDF (reference sequence). This CDR3 contains 17 residues. The CDR3 reads CATSRDPRIGGGETQYF. The DNA for the CDR3 is TGTGCCACCAGCAGAGATCCAAGAATTGGGGGGGGAGAGACCCAGTACTTC. The whole variable domain, remainder taken from reference TRBV15 and TRBJ2-5, is DAMVIQNPRYQVTQFGKPVTLSCSQTLNHNVMYWYQQKSSQAPKLLFHYYDKDFNNEADTPDNFQSRRPNTSFCFLDIRSPGLGDTAMYLCATSRDPRIGGGETQYFGPGTRLLVL.

This rearrangement joins TRBV19 to TRBJ2-7; D may be TRBD1 (5 bases). Trimming took 3 bases from V and 5 from J, leaving 14 bases between them. The CDR3 has 14 amino acids. Germline V gene data show CDR1 as LNHDA and CDR2 as SQIVND (reference sequence). This CDR3 is CASSIRQLLDEQYV. In nucleotides, the CDR3 is TGTGCCAGTAGTATTAGACAGCTTTTAGACGAGCAGTACGTC.

The chain is built from TRBV6-5 and TRBJ2-5; 10 bases agree with TRBD1. V lost 6 bases and J lost 4; bases outside the gene matches: 8. The CDR3 is 15 amino acids. Germline CDR1 reads MNHEY; CDR2 reads SVGAGI. The CDR3 bases are TGTGCCAGCAGGACAGGGACAGGGGCCGGAGAGACCCAGTACTTC. Translating gives CASRTGTGAGETQYF.

The chain recombines TRBV7-9 with TRBJ1-2; D unresolved. Germline V gene lookup returns CDR1 SEHNR and CDR2 FQNEAQ (reference sequence). This CDR3 has 15 amino acids. V was clipped by 0 bases and J by 8 bases, with 16 bases between them. The CDR3 coding sequence is TGTGCCAGCAGCTTAGCCCTTTACAGCTTGGAAGGCTACACCTTC. Protein sequence: CASSLALYSLEGYTF.

In regard to this clone: The sample contains more than one DNA sequence encoding this CDR3. V usage is TRBV5-1 and J usage is TRBJ2-2, with 7 bases matching TRBD1. The CDR3 totals 15 residues. Trimming cost V 0 bases and J 3 bases; bases outside gene matches: 2. Germline V gene lookup returns CDR1 SGHRS and CDR2 YFSETQ. The CDR3 spells CASSLGQGDTGELFF. The CDR3, as DNA: TGCGCCAGCAGCTTGGGACAGGGTGACACCGGGGAGCTGTTTTTT.

The V gene is TRBV28, the J gene TRBJ1-2; unclear D gene. Germline assignment: CDR1 MDHEN and CDR2 SYDVKM. V was trimmed by 3 bases and J by 2 bases, leaving 7 bases between them. This CDR3 has 13 amino acids. This CDR3 is CASSFGSNYGYTF. The DNA for the CDR3 is TGTGCCAGCAGTTTCGGGTCCAACTATGGCTACACCTTC.

The J gene is TRBJ1-2, the V gene TRBV13, with D possibly being TRBD1 (6 bases). Germline assignment: CDR1 PRHDT and CDR2 FYEKMQ (reference sequence). The CDR3 covers 16 residues. V lost 5 bases, J lost 8 bases, and 24 bases lay in between. The CDR3 bases are TGTGCCAGCAGCCTCCCTCGGCAGGGGCCGAGACGGGGCTACACCTTC. Protein: CASSLPRQGPRRGYTF.

V gene TRBV6-1 combines with J gene TRBJ1-4; D is ambiguous. The V gene lost 2 bases and the J gene lost 7 bases, with 11 bases spanning the gap. The CDR3 loop spans 14 amino acids. Germline CDR1 is MNHNS and CDR2 is SASEGT. The CDR3 coding sequence is TGTGCCAGCAGTGAACGGGGATCTAGTGAAAAACTGTTTTTT. Translated: CASSERGSSEKLFF.

The chain combines TRBV10-3 with TRBJ1-5; TRBD1 matches at 9 bases. This CDR3 has 16 residues. The V gene's germline CDR1 is ENHRY and CDR2 SYGVKD. With 3 bases clipped from V and 1 base from J, the junction kept 4 bases outside the gene matches. The DNA of the CDR3 is TGTGCCATCAGTGACCAAGGACAGGGGAGCAATCAGCCCCAGCATTTT. It is translated as CAISDQGQGSNQPQHF.

The chain employs TRBV6-5 and TRBJ1-3; the D gene is possibly TRBD1 (5 bases). Germline CDR1 and CDR2: MNHEY and SVGAGI. The CDR3 has 14 residues. V was trimmed by 6 bases and J by 3 bases, leaving 12 bases between them. CDR3: CASSRGTNGNTIYF. Here the CDR3 DNA reads TGTGCCAGCAGCCGCGGGACCAATGGAAACACCATATATTTT.

This chain joins TRBV11-2 and TRBJ2-7; no clear D. The V and J ends lost 2 bases and 1 base respectively, with 9 bases between them. CDR3 length equals 14 residues. Germline V CDR1 and CDR2: SGHAT, FQNNGV. CDR3 residues: CASSLFTGSYEQYV. As DNA, the CDR3 is TGTGCCAGCAGCTTATTTACCGGGTCCTACGAGCAGTACGTC.

This sequence joins TRBV30 and TRBJ1-2; no reliable D call. Germline loops: CDR1 GTSNPN, CDR2 SVGIG (reference sequence). Between the trimmed V and J ends, which lost 0 bases and 7 bases, there was a span of 12 bases. This CDR3 region has 13 residues. CDR3 residues: CAWSVDRGVGYTF. The CDR3 DNA sequence: TGTGCCTGGAGTGTTGACCGGGGTGTTGGCTACACCTTC.

This clone was counted once. CDR3 nucleotide sequence: TGTGCCAGCACCTACGAGACAGGGAGCGACACCATATATTTT. This encodes CASTYETGSDTIYF. The rearrangement links TRBV2 to TRBJ1-3; 7 nucleotides align to TRBD1. The V gene's germline CDR1 is SNHLY and CDR2 FYNNEI. The CDR3 runs to 14 residues. The trim removed 7 bases at V and 8 bases at J, leaving 11 bases unmatched.

This clone has a single count. The chain employs TRBV5-1 and TRBJ1-4; D not certain. V lost 4 bases to trimming and J lost 1 base, with 11 bases between them. The length of the CDR3 is 15 residues. The V gene's germline CDR1 is SGHRS and CDR2 YFSETQ. DNA of the CDR3: TGCGCCAGCAGCAGAGACGGGAGAACTAATGAAAAACTGTTTTTT. Translating gives CASSRDGRTNEKLFF. The full variable domain, completed using reference TRBV5-1 and TRBJ1-4, is KAGVTQTPRYLIKTRGQQVTLSCSPISGHRSVSWYQQTPGQGLQFLFEYFSETQRNKGNFPGRFSGRQFSNSRSEMNVSTLELGDSALYLCASSRDGRTNEKLFFGSGTQLSVL.

CDR3 nucleotide sequence: TGTGCCAGCAGTGTAAGGGTAGCGGGAAGCACAGATACGCAGTATTTT. This encodes CASSVRVAGSTDTQYF. V gene TRBV2 combines with J gene TRBJ2-3; 8 positions match TRBD2. The V segment lost 4 bases and the J segment 0 bases; nucleotides outside the gene matches: 6. From germline, CDR1 is SNHLY and CDR2 FYNNEI. CDR3 size: 16 residues. Based on the CDR3 plus reference TRBV2 and TRBJ2-3, the full variable domain is EPEVTQTPSHQVTQMGQEVILRCVPISNHLYFYWYRQILGQKVEFLVSFYNNEISEKSEIFDDQFSVERPDGSNFTLKIRSTKLEDSAMYFCASSVRVAGSTDTQYFGPGTRLTVL.

The chain carries TRBV7-8 and TRBJ1-2, with D hard to call. With 5 bases removed from V and 5 bases from J, the gap between germline ends came to 9 bases. CDR1 and CDR2 (germline): SGHVS, FQNEAQ. The CDR3 is made up of 12 amino acids. The CDR3 nucleotides are TGTGCCAGCAGCCCCTGGACTTATGGCTACACCTTC. This translates into CASSPWTYGYTF.